Listed below are T cell receptor beta chains from one sample, sequenced in a study of blood T cells in healthy people across ages. TCRdb reprocessed the 5' RACE reads via MiXCR and lists one record per CDR3 protein. The sample consists of 2 million or so distinct CDR3 sequences, around half of them appearing once. The specimen sequenced was blood. All receptors derive from a woman aged 40 to 50 in good health. Both conserved end residues are part of each CDR3. D genes are given only for firm matches. Clone size is shown for a subset of rows, as once, few, many or a class of expanded clone.

j_gene	d_gene	v_gene	abundance	CDR3aa	CDR3nt
TRBJ2-1	TRBD2	TRBV12-3/TRBV12-4	.	CASRYGTSNNEQFF	TGTGCCAGCAGATACGGGACTAGCAACAATGAGCAGTTCTTC
TRBJ2-7	TRBD2	TRBV20-1	.	CTTKKRGPLREQYF	TGCACAACTAAAAAGCGGGGGCCCCTACGCGAGCAGTACTTC
TRBJ2-1	.	TRBV20-1	few	CSAESRAVSYNEQFF	TGCAGTGCGGAGTCGAGAGCGGTCTCCTACAATGAGCAGTTCTTC
TRBJ2-3	.	TRBV2	.	CASGRQGNTDTQYF	TGTGCCAGCGGCCGGCAGGGCAACACAGATACGCAGTATTTT
TRBJ1-6	.	TRBV5-1	.	CASSLRGGSNNSPLHF	TGCGCCAGCAGCTTACGCGGCGGTTCAAATAATTCACCCCTCCACTTT
TRBJ2-7	.	TRBV6-7	.	CASSYRAPYYEQYF	TGTGCCAGCAGTTACAGAGCCCCCTACTACGAGCAGTACTTC
TRBJ2-6	TRBD1	TRBV20-1	few	CSARDRVKSGANVLTF	TGCAGTGCCCGGGACAGGGTAAAGTCTGGGGCCAACGTCCTGACTTTC
TRBJ2-5	TRBD1	TRBV2	few	CASSLQGGTQETQYF	TGTGCCAGCAGTTTACAGGGGGGCACCCAAGAGACCCAGTACTTC
TRBJ2-7	.	TRBV15	.	CATSRPETGYEQYF	TGTGCCACCAGCCGCCCGGAGACGGGCTACGAGCAGTACTTC
TRBJ1-2	.	TRBV28	.	CASRLGGYTF	TGTGCCAGCAGGCTAGGCGGCTACACCTTC
TRBJ2-3	.	TRBV4-3	.	CASSLAADSTDTQYF	TGCGCCAGCAGCCTTGCGGCAGATTCAACAGATACGCAGTATTTT
TRBJ1-2	.	TRBV7-2	.	CASSFDLGNYGYTF	TGTGCCAGCAGCTTCGATTTGGGAAACTATGGCTACACCTTC
TRBJ2-7	TRBD1	TRBV27	.	CASSAGTGTLREQYF	TGTGCCAGCAGTGCCGGGACAGGCACACTACGGGAGCAGTACTTC
TRBJ2-5	.	TRBV10-2	.	CASSDLAETQYF	TGCGCCAGCAGTGACCTAGCCGAGACCCAGTACTTC
TRBJ2-6	.	TRBV12-3/TRBV12-4	few	CASSTYRNLGSSGANVLTF	TGTGCCAGCAGTACATACAGGAACCTTGGCAGCTCTGGGGCCAACGTCCTGACTTTC
TRBJ2-2	.	TRBV3-1	few	CASSQDRTGELFF	TGTGCCAGCAGCCAAGATAGAACCGGGGAGCTGTTTTTT
TRBJ1-1	.	TRBV6-1	.	CASSVTGSGTEAFF	TGTGCCAGCAGTGTTACAGGGAGCGGCACTGAAGCTTTCTTT
TRBJ2-7	.	TRBV2	.	CASRNPWTRPYEQYF	TGTGCCAGCAGAAACCCCTGGACTCGACCCTACGAGCAGTACTTC
TRBJ1-1	.	TRBV18	.	CASSPRTSNTEAFF	TGTGCCAGCTCACCGAGGACATCTAACACTGAAGCTTTCTTT
TRBJ2-5	.	TRBV20-1	few	CSAREDAGPLTQYF	TGCAGTGCTAGAGAGGATGCAGGGCCTCTGACCCAGTACTTC
TRBJ2-1	.	TRBV15	.	CATSRDPGAVDNEQFF	TGTGCCACCAGCAGAGATCCAGGGGCTGTGGACAATGAGCAGTTCTTC
TRBJ2-5	.	TRBV7-2	few	CASSTHGTPQETQYF	TGTGCCAGCAGCACCCACGGGACGCCACAAGAGACCCAGTACTTC
TRBJ2-1	.	TRBV27	.	CASSFVDRRTYNEQFF	TGTGCCAGCAGTTTTGTCGATAGGCGGACCTACAATGAGCAGTTCTTC
TRBJ2-5	.	TRBV6-2/TRBV6-3	.	CASKATGHPRETQYF	TGTGCCAGCAAGGCCACCGGGCATCCTAGAGAGACCCAGTACTTC
TRBJ2-1	TRBD2	TRBV7-8	.	CASSLRLAGAILYNEQFF	TGTGCCAGCAGCTTACGGCTAGCGGGGGCCATTCTTTACAATGAGCAGTTCTTC
TRBJ1-2	.	TRBV29-1	.	CSVFRGGYTF	TGCAGCGTCTTCCGGGGGGGCTACACCTTC
TRBJ2-3	.	TRBV7-6	.	CASSLSHSSTDTQYF	TGTGCCAGCAGCTTAAGTCACAGCAGCACAGATACGCAGTATTTT
TRBJ1-5	.	TRBV4-3	few	CASSQDRANQPQHF	TGCGCCAGCAGCCAAGACAGGGCTAATCAGCCCCAGCATTTT
TRBJ2-5	TRBD2	TRBV9	.	CASSPHSGGETQYF	TGTGCCAGCAGCCCTCACTCGGGAGGAGAGACCCAGTACTTC
TRBJ2-7	TRBD2	TRBV4-2	.	CASSQDAAGRSYEQYF	TGTGCCAGCAGCCAAGATGCAGCGGGGCGCTCCTACGAGCAGTACTTC
TRBJ2-5	TRBD2	TRBV7-2	few	CASSLVVLAEQETQYF	TGTGCCAGCAGCTTAGTTGTACTAGCGGAACAAGAGACCCAGTACTTC
TRBJ2-5	TRBD2	TRBV28	few	CASSGDLAGGLQTQYF	TGTGCCAGCAGCGGAGACCTAGCGGGGGGGTTACAGACCCAGTACTTC
TRBJ1-4	.	TRBV6-5	.	CASSFVGRTKGEKLFF	TGTGCCAGCAGTTTCGTAGGACGGACGAAGGGTGAAAAACTGTTTTTT
TRBJ2-3	.	TRBV2	.	CASRRTENPDTQYF	TGTGCCAGCAGGCGGACGGAGAACCCAGATACGCAGTATTTT